This T cell receptor beta chain came from a study of blood T cell repertoires in COVID-19. Turning to the study itself: Donors in the United States, Italy and Spain gave samples during acute or convalescent COVID-19. The analysed material was cDNA or gDNA that came from T cells, B-cell-depleted T cells, or PBMCs.

Per the original data handling: Amplification from reference gene primers served as the basis for estimated nucleated cell counts. Libraries were prepared by immunoSEQ multiplex PCR; TCRdb keeps only in-frame clonotypes and omits some of them. The D gene and trimming were derived from the DNA, and the V and J assignments and clone size from that table. Among over 85,000 clones listed, roughly 82% were seen once. With 4 bases removed from V and 0 bases from J, the gap between germline ends came to 13 bases. This CDR3 has 16 residues. Germline-derived CDR1 and CDR2 are SEHNR and FQNEAQ (reference sequence).

The clonotype originates from a woman aged 60-75 years with acute or convalescent COVID-19. The chain has TRBV7-9 and TRBJ2-1, with TRBD2 as a possible D gene (5 bases). Sequencing input: peripheral blood. Here the CDR3 DNA reads TGTGCCAGCAGCTCGAGGACTGGGAGCTCCTACAATGAGCAGTTCTTC. It yields the protein CASSSRTGSSYNEQFF.